The 14 T cell receptor beta chains presented below share a single source sample, sequenced in a study of T cell responses to AZD1222 COVID-19 vaccine. Some clones are missing from TCRdb's copy, which holds only in-frame ones; the method was immunoSEQ multiplex PCR. The repertoire includes roughly 87,000 clones, 70% to 90% of them detected once, and roughly 5% sits in the top ten. The sample was peripheral blood, taken 28 days after the second AZD1222 dose. Every receptor here comes from an adult who received the AZD1222 COVID-19 vaccine.

The chain is built from TRBV6-5 and TRBJ1-5; a possible D gene is TRBD1 (5 bases). Germline V lookup: CDR1 MNHEY, CDR2 SVGAGI. V shed 6 bases and J shed 5 bases, with 14 bases lying between them. This CDR3 spans 14 amino acids. CDR3 loop: CASSSRTTDQPQHF. CDR3 sequence (DNA): TGTGCCAGCAGCTCCCGGACAACCGATCAGCCCCAGCATTTT.

CDR3 loop: CASSLVVARNTEAFF. CDR3 DNA sequence: TGTGCCAGCAGCTTAGTGGTGGCACGCAACACTGAAGCTTTCTTT. The V gene is TRBV7-9, the J gene TRBJ1-1, with D unresolved. Germline V gene sequence: CDR1 SEHNR, CDR2 FQNEAQ (reference sequence). The CDR3 covers 15 residues. The V gene lost 1 base and the J gene lost 2 bases, with 11 bases spanning the gap.

This rearrangement joins TRBV7-9 to TRBJ2-3; D may match TRBD1 or TRBD2 (6 bases each). The length of the CDR3 is 15 residues. Germline CDR1 reads SEHNR; CDR2 reads FQNEAQ (reference sequence). Between the trimmed V and J ends, which lost 7 bases and 4 bases, there was a span of 18 bases. CDR3 nucleotide sequence: TGTGCCAGCACTCCTTTAAGGGGGGCGGCAGATACGCAGTATTTT. Protein product: CASTPLRGAADTQYF.

This clone was observed a few times. The chain couples TRBV5-4 to TRBJ1-6, with D uncertain. V was cut by 0 bases and J by 7 bases, with 17 bases left in between. CDR1 and CDR2 (germline): SGHNT, YYREEE (reference sequence). This CDR3 comprises 17 residues. CDR3: CASSLAGSEFSNSPLHF. CDR3 in DNA: TGTGCCAGCAGCTTGGCTGGCAGTGAATTCAGCAATTCACCCCTCCACTTT.

The chain employs TRBV7-6 and TRBJ2-1; unclear D gene. The CDR3 sequence is 15 residues long. Between the trimmed V and J ends, which lost 5 bases and 3 bases, there was a span of 14 bases. Germline CDR1 reads SGHVS; CDR2 reads FNYEAQ. In nucleotides, the CDR3 is TGTGCCAGCAGCCTCGCGGCCACACGCTACAATGAGCAGTTCTTC. Translation gives CASSLAATRYNEQFF.

This clone was detected many times. V is TRBV4-1 and J is TRBJ2-7; possibly TRBD1 or TRBD2 for D (6 bases each). The V gene's germline CDR1 is MGHRA and CDR2 YSYEKL. The CDR3 has 15 amino acids. Trimming stripped 11 bases from V and 3 bases from J, with 23 bases between. This chain's CDR3 is CASKRGPGGSYEQYF. CDR3 coding DNA: TGCGCCTCGAAAAGAGGACCCGGGGGCAGCTACGAGCAGTACTTC.

The V call is TRBV7-9, the J call TRBJ1-2, with TRBD1 matching over 9 bases. Per germline, CDR1 SEHNR and CDR2 FQNEAQ (reference sequence). After removal of 4 bases from V and 3 bases from J, the junction contained 9 bases not matched to a gene. The CDR3 is made up of 16 amino acids. The CDR3 coding sequence is TGTGCCAGCAGCTCGCTGGACAGGGGATCCGACTATGGCTACACCTTC. It specifies CASSSLDRGSDYGYTF.

The CDR3 nucleotides are TGTGCCAGCAGAAACCGGTTTGAAGCTTTCTTT. Translation gives CASRNRFEAFF. The chain carries TRBV12-3 or TRBV12-4 and TRBJ1-1, with D unresolved. V lost 6 bases and J 7 bases, leaving 9 bases between the germline ends. The CDR3 sequence is 11 residues long.

The rearrangement joins TRBV12-5 to TRBJ2-5, with TRBD1 matching 9 bases. Germline V CDR1 and CDR2: LGHNT, FRNRAP. This CDR3 comprises 19 residues. Trimming removed 5 bases from V and 0 bases from J; junction bases left unmatched: 16. In DNA form, the CDR3 reads TGTGCTAGTGGTCCCTTCCAGACCGGGACAGGGATGTACCAAGAGACCCAGTACTTC. Protein product: CASGPFQTGTGMYQETQYF.

This chain links TRBV10-2 with TRBJ2-7, with D possibly matching TRBD1 (5 bases). CDR3 length equals 12 residues. Germline values: CDR1 WSHSY, CDR2 SAAADI. V gave up 6 bases and J gave up 4 bases, with 10 bases separating them. The CDR3 DNA sequence: TGCGCCAGCAGGGACACTGGATACGAGCAGTACTTC. Translated, it gives CASRDTGYEQYF.

This sequence joins TRBV3-1 (or the pseudogene TRBV3-2) and TRBJ1-4, with 7 positions matching TRBD1. The CDR3 has 12 amino acids. V lost 1 base to trimming and J lost 15 bases; unmatched junction nucleotides: 5. Germline V gives CDR1 LGHDT, CDR2 YNNKEL (reference sequence). Here the CDR3 reads CASSQGDSRVFF. The CDR3 region has the DNA TGTGCCAGCAGCCAAGGGGACAGCAGGGTGTTTTTT.

The chain uses TRBV27 and TRBJ1-1; D remains unclear. Germline values: CDR1 MNHEY, CDR2 SMNVEV (reference sequence). V was trimmed by 2 bases and J by 0 bases, leaving 19 bases between them. The CDR3 has 18 residues. As DNA, the CDR3 is TGTGCCAGCAGTTTAGAATTTACGGGTCCCGAGATGAACACTGAAGCTTTCTTT. It translates to CASSLEFTGPEMNTEAFF.

The genes are TRBV29-1 and TRBJ1-2; D is possibly TRBD1 (5 bases). Germline CDR1 and CDR2: SQVTM and ANQGSEA. Trimming shortened V by 2 bases and J by 13 bases, and 14 bases separated the two germline ends. This CDR3 is built from 11 residues. The CDR3 coding sequence is TGCAGCGTTGAAATCGGGGGGATCAGCACCTTC. Translation: CSVEIGGISTF.

The chain joins TRBV4-1 to TRBJ1-4; a weak D match, TRBD1 (5 bases). CDR3 length equals 16 residues. V was clipped by 6 bases and J by 6 bases, with 20 bases between them. CDR1 and CDR2 from the germline V gene are MGHRA and YSYEKL. CDR3: CASSPIGTASDEKLFF. The DNA of the CDR3 is TGCGCCAGCAGTCCCATAGGGACCGCGTCGGATGAAAAACTGTTTTTT.